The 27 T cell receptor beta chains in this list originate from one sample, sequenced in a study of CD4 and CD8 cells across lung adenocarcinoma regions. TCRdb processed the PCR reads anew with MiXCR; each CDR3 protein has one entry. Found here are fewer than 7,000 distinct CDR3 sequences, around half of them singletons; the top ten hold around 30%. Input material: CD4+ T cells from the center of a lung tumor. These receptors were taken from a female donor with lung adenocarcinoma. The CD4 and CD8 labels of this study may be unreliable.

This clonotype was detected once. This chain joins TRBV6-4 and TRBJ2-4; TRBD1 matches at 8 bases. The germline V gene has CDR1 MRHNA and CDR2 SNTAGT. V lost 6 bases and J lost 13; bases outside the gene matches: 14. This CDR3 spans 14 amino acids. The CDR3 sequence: CASSGQGGKNTQYF. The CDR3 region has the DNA TGTGCCAGCAGCGGACAGGGTGGGAAAAACACGCAGTACTTC.

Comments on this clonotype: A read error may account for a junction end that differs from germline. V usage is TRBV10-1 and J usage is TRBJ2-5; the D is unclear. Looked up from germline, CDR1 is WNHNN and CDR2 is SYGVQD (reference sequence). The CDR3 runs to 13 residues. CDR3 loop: CATEVGGPDTQYF. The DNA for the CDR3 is TGCGCCACCGAGGTCGGTGGCCCAGATACCCAGTACTTT.

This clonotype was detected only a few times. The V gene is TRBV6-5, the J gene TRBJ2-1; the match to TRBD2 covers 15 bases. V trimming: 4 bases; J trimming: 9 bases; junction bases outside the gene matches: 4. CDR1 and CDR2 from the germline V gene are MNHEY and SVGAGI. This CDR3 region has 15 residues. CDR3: CASSSWTSGGAEQFF. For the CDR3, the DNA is TGTGCCAGCAGTTCTTGGACTAGCGGGGGGGCTGAGCAGTTCTTC.

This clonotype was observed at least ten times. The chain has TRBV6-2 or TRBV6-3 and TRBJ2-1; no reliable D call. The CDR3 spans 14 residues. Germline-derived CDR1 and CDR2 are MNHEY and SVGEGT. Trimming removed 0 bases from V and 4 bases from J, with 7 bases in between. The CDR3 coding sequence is TGTGCCAGCAGTTACTCCCCGGAATACAATGAGCAGTTCTTC. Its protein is CASSYSPEYNEQFF.

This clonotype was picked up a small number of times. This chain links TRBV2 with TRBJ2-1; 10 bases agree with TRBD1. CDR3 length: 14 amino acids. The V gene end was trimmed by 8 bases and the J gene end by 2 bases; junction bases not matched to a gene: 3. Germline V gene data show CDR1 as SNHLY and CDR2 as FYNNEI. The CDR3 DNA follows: TGTGCCAGCGGGGGGACAGGGGCCTACAATGAGCAGTTCTTC. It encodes CASGGTGAYNEQFF.

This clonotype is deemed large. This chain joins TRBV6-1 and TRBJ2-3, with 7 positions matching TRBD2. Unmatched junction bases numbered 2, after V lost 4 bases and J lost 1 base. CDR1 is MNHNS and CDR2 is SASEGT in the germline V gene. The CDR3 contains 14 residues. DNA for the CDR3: TGTGCCAGCAGTGTCAGCGGGGGCACAGATACGCAGTATTTT. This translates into CASSVSGGTDTQYF.

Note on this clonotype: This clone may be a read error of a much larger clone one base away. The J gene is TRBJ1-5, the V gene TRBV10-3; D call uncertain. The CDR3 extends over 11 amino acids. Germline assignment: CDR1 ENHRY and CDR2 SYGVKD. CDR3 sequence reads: CASSESQPQHF. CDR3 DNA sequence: TGTGCCAGCAGTGAGTCCCAGCCCCAGCATTTT.

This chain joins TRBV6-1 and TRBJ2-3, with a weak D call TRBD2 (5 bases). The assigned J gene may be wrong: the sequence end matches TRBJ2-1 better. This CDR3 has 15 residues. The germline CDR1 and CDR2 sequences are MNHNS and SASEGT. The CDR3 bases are TGTGCCAGCAGTCTTCAGGCTGGAGGCTCAGATACGCAGTTCTTC. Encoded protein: CASSLQAGGSDTQFF.

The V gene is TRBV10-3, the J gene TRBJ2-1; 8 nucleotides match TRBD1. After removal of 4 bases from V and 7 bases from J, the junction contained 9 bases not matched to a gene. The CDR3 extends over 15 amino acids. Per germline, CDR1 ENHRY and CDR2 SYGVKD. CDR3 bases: TGTGCCATCAGTGCGGACAGGGTTCCTGAGAATGAGCAGTTCTTC. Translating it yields CAISADRVPENEQFF.

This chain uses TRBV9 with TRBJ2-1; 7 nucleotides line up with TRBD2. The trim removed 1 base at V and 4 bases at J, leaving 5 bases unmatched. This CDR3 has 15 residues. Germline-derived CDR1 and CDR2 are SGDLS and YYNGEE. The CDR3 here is CASSVRDYTYNEQFF. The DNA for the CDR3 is TGTGCCAGCAGCGTAAGGGACTACACGTACAATGAGCAGTTCTTC.

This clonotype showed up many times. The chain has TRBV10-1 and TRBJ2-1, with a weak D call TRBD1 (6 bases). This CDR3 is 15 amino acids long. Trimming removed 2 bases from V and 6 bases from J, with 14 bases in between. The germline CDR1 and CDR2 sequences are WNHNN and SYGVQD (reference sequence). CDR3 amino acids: CASSEQGGTGNEQFF. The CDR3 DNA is TGCGCCAGCAGTGAGCAAGGGGGTACTGGCAATGAGCAGTTCTTC.

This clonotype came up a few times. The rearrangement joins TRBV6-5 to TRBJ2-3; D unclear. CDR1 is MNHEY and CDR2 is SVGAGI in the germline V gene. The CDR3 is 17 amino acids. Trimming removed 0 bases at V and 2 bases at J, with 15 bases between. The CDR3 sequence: CASSYSRPYSLTDTQYF. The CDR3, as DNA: TGTGCCAGCAGTTACTCACGCCCCTATTCTCTCACAGATACGCAGTATTTT.

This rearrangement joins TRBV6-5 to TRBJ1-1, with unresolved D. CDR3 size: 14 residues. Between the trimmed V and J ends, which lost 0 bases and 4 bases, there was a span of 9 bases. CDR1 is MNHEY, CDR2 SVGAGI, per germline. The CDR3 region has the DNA TGTGCCAGCAGTTACTCGAGCAGCGCCACTGAAGCTTTCTTT. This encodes CASSYSSSATEAFF.

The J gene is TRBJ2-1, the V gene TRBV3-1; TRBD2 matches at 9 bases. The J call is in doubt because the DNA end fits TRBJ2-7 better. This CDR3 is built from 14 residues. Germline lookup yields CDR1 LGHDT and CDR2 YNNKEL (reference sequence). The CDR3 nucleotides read TGTGCCAGCAGCCACAATAGCGGGAGCTACGAGCAGTACTTC. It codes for CASSHNSGSYEQYF.

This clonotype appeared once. Here the CDR3 reads CASSYGTSSYEQYF. In DNA form, the CDR3 reads TGTGCCAGCAGCTACGGGACTAGCAGCTACGAGCAGTACTTC. The rearrangement uses TRBV11-2 and TRBJ2-1; 9 bases are a match to TRBD2. The DNA end lines up better with TRBJ2-7; the J call may be wrong. Germline V lookup: CDR1 SGHAT, CDR2 FQNNGV. CDR3 length equals 14 residues.

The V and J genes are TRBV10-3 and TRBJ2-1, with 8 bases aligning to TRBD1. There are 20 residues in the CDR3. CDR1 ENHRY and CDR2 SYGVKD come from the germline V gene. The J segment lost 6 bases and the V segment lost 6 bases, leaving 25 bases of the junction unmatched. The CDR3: CAISVGITGTGSHGGNEQFF. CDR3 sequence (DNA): TGTGCCATCAGCGTTGGAATAACCGGGACAGGTTCTCACGGGGGCAATGAGCAGTTCTTC.

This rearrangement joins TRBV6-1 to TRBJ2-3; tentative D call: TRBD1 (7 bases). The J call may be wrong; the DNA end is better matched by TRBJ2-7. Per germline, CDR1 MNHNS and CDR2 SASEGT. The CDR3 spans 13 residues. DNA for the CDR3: TGTGCCAGCAGCTCGGAGGGGGCTTGGGAGCAGTACTTC. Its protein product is CASSSEGAWEQYF.

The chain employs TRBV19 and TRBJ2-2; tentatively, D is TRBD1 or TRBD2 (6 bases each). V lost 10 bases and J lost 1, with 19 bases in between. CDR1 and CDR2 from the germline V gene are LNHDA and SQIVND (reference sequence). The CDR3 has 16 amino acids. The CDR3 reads CATPGVQGRNTGELFF. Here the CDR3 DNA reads TGTGCCACCCCGGGGGTACAGGGCCGGAACACCGGGGAGCTGTTTTTT.

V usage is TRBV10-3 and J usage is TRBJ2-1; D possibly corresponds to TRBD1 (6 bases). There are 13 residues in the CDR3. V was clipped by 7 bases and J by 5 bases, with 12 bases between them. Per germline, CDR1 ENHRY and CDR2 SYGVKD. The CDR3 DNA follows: TGTGCCATCACCGCAGGGGTGGACAATGAGCAGTTCTTC. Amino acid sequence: CAITAGVDNEQFF.

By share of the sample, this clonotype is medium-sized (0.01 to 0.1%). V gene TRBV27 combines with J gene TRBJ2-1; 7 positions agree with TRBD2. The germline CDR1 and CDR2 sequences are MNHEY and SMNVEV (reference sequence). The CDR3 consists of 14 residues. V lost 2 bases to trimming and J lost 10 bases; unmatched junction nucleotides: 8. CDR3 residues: CASSLGRGFYEQFF. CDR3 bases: TGTGCCAGCAGTTTAGGGAGGGGCTTCTACGAGCAGTTCTTC.

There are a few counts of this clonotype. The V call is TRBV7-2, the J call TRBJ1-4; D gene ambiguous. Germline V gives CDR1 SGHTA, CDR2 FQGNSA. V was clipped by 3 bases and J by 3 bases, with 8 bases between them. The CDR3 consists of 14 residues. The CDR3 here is CASSFGSSNEKLFF. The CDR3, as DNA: TGTGCCAGCAGCTTTGGCAGCTCTAATGAAAAACTGTTTTTT.

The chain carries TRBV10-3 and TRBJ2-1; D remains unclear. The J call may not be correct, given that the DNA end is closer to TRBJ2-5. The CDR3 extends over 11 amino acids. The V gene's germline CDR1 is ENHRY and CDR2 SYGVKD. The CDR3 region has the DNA TGTGCCATCAGGGGACAAGAGACCCAGTACTTC. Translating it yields CAIRGQETQYF.

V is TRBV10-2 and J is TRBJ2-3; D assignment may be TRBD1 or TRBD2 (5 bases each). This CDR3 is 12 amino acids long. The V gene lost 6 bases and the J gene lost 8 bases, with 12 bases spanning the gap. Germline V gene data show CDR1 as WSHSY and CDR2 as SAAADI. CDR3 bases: TGCGCCAGCAGGGGGGAGTCGGGTACGCAGTATTTT. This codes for CASRGESGTQYF.

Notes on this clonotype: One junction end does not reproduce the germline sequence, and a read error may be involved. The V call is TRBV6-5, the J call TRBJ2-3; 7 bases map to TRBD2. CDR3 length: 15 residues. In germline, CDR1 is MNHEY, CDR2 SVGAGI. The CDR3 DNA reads TGTGCCAGCAGTTGGGGCGGGAGCGCCAAAAATATTCAGTATTTC. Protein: CASSWGGSAKNIQYF.

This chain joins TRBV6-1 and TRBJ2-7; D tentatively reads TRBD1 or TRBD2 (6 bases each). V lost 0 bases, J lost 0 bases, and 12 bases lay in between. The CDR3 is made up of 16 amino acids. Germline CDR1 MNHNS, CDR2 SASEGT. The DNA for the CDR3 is TGTGCCAGCAGTGAAGCCTTGAAGGGGGGCTCCTACGAGCAGTACTTC. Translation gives CASSEALKGGSYEQYF.

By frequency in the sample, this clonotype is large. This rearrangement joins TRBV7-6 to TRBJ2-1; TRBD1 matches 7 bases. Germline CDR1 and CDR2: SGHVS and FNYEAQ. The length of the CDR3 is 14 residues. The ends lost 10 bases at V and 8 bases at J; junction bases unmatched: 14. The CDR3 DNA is TGTGCCACCGCAGTGAATAGGGGGCCGTATGAGCAGTTCTTC. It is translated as CATAVNRGPYEQFF.

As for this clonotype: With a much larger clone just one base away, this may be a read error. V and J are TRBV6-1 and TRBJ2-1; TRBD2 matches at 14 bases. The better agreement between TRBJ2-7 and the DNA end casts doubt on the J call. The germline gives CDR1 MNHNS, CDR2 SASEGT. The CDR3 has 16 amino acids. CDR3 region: CASSPRLAGGNNEQYF. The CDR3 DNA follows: TGTGCCAGCAGCCCCCGACTAGCGGGAGGGAACAATGAGCAGTACTTC.